These T cell receptor beta chains were read from a single sample in a study of Tregs in tolerant kidney transplant recipients. The assay was immunoSEQ multiplex PCR, and TCRdb's table has in-frame clones only and misses some. The sample has under 85,000 clones, 85% to 90% seen once. The sequencing used CD4+ T cells from blood, collected before the transplant. All receptors derive from a human donor who received a combined kidney and bone marrow transplant. Both conserved end residues are part of each CDR3. A D gene is named only where the DNA matches it firmly. A clone size is listed for some rows: how often the clone was seen (once, few, many), or a class if it is expanded.

D,J,V,size,DNA,CDR3
TRBD1,TRBJ1-5,TRBV6-1,.,TGTGCCAGCACCGGGACAGATAGCAATCAGCCCCAGCATTTT,CASTGTDSNQPQHF
.,TRBJ1-1,TRBV9,.,TGTGCCAGCAGCGTAGTTAAGGGGCCGGGCACTGAAGCTTTCTTT,CASSVVKGPGTEAFF
TRBD2,TRBJ2-1,TRBV27,.,TGTGCCAGCAGTTTATCTTCCTTCGGGGTAGCGGGAGTATCCTACAATGAGCAGTTCTTC,CASSLSSFGVAGVSYNEQFF
.,TRBJ1-4,TRBV28,.,TGTGCCAGCAGTCCCTATGGGGCGAGTTCAACTAATGAAAAACTGTTTTTT,CASSPYGASSTNEKLFF
.,TRBJ2-3,TRBV7-3,.,TGTGCCAGCAGCCCGGGGGTTGCGGCAGATACGCAGTATTTT,CASSPGVAADTQYF
.,TRBJ1-2,TRBV30,.,TGTGCCTGGAGTCCAGGGTTAGCTAACTATGGCTACACCTTC,CAWSPGLANYGYTF
.,TRBJ2-1,TRBV7-9,.,TGTGCCAGCAGCCGAGCTGAGAGCCACAATGAGCAGTTCTTC,CASSRAESHNEQFF
.,TRBJ1-3,TRBV28,.,TGTGCCAGCAGTTTCAGGGCTGGAAACACCATATATTTT,CASSFRAGNTIYF
.,TRBJ2-5,TRBV5-4,.,TGTGCCAGCAGTCGGGACAAACAAGAGACCCAGTACTTC,CASSRDKQETQYF
.,TRBJ2-7,TRBV30,.,TGTGCCTGGAGTGTAGGGGGGGCGAGCTCCTACGAGCAGTACTTC,CAWSVGGASSYEQYF
.,TRBJ2-3,TRBV19,.,TGTGCCAGTAGTACCGGGGCAGATACGCAGTATTTT,CASSTGADTQYF
TRBD2,TRBJ2-3,TRBV5-8,.,TGTGCCAGCAGCCAGGGGACTAGCGGGAAATTAGATACGCAGTATTTT,CASSQGTSGKLDTQYF
TRBD2,TRBJ2-1,TRBV5-1,once,TGCGCCAGCAGCTTGTTAATTCCTAGCGGCAATGAGCAGTTCTTC,CASSLLIPSGNEQFF
TRBD2,TRBJ2-1,TRBV6-4,.,TGTGCCACATCTCGCGGGCGGGAGAGTCGCAATGAGCAGTTCTTC,CATSRGRESRNEQFF
TRBD1,TRBJ1-3,TRBV5-1,.,TGCGCCAGCAGCCGGGACAGCTCTGGAAACACCATATATTTT,CASSRDSSGNTIYF
.,TRBJ2-1,TRBV20-1,.,TGCAGTGTAAGAGGGAATGAGCAGTTCTTC,CSVRGNEQFF
.,TRBJ2-1,TRBV15,.,TGTGCCACCAGCAGAGGCAGGGCAGACAATGAGCAGTTCTTC,CATSRGRADNEQFF
.,TRBJ2-1,TRBV2,.,TGTGCCAGCAACAGAATCTTTGGGAATGAGCAGTTCTTC,CASNRIFGNEQFF
.,TRBJ2-1,TRBV7-2,.,TGTGCCAGCCCAGCCAACGGAGGACGCTACAATGAGCAGTTCTTC,CASPANGGRYNEQFF
TRBD2,TRBJ2-1,TRBV5-8,.,TGTGCCAGCACCGAGCGGGAGGGGAAATCTGAGCAGTTCTTC,CASTEREGKSEQFF
.,TRBJ1-2,TRBV28,.,TGTGCCAGCAGTTTATCAGAATCCAACTATGGCTACACCTTC,CASSLSESNYGYTF
.,TRBJ2-7,TRBV7-3,.,TGTGCCAGCAGCTTAACCGGGACTGACGAGCAGTACTTC,CASSLTGTDEQYF
TRBD1,TRBJ1-5,TRBV7-2,once,TGTGCCAGCAGCCTTGGGACAGGGGGATTTCAGCCCCAGCATTTT,CASSLGTGGFQPQHF
TRBD1,TRBJ2-5,TRBV7-3,.,TGTGCCAGCAGCTCCCCGGACAGGGTGGGTGAACAAGAGACCCAGTACTTC,CASSSPDRVGEQETQYF
.,TRBJ1-2,TRBV30,.,TGTGCCTGGAGTGTACCCGGCAGAGGGGGCTACACCTTC,CAWSVPGRGGYTF
.,TRBJ2-5,TRBV5-3,.,TGTGCCAGAAGCTGGGGCGGCGATCAAGAGACCCAGTACTTC,CARSWGGDQETQYF
TRBD2,TRBJ2-5,TRBV14,once,TGTGCCAGCAGCCAAGATTCGGGAGGCGGCCCTCAAGAGACCCAGTACTTC,CASSQDSGGGPQETQYF
TRBD1,TRBJ1-1,TRBV28,.,TGTGCCAGCAGTTTTCAGGGGGCGGCCCTGGAAGCTTTCTTT,CASSFQGAALEAFF
TRBD1,TRBJ1-5,TRBV28,.,TGTGCCAGCAGTTTACGACAGGGGGCTTATAGCAATCAGCCCCAGCATTTT,CASSLRQGAYSNQPQHF
TRBD2,TRBJ2-7,TRBV5-6,.,TGTGCCAGCAGCTTGGGACTTAGCGGGACCTCCTACGAGCAGTACTTC,CASSLGLSGTSYEQYF
.,TRBJ1-2,TRBV6-5,.,TGTGCCAGCAGTTACTCGGACGGATCGGACTTTACAGGCTACACCTTC,CASSYSDGSDFTGYTF
TRBD2,TRBJ2-5,TRBV5-6,few,TGTGCCAGCAGCTTGACTAGCGGGAGGGGCGAGGAGACCCAGTACTTC,CASSLTSGRGEETQYF
.,TRBJ1-1,TRBV5-1,.,TGCGCCAGCAGCTTCAGGGGAGAGAACACTGAAGCTTTCTTT,CASSFRGENTEAFF
TRBD2,TRBJ2-5,TRBV5-4,.,TGTGCCAGCAGCTCCTCCGGGACTAGCGGGACGGGGACCCAGTACTTC,CASSSSGTSGTGTQYF
.,TRBJ2-3,TRBV5-4,.,TGTGCCAGCAGCCCCGGCGGCTCAGGAGGGGATACGCAGTATTTT,CASSPGGSGGDTQYF
.,TRBJ1-1,TRBV6-5,.,TGTGCCAGCAGTCTAAACCCAGGTAACACTGAAGCTTTCTTT,CASSLNPGNTEAFF
.,TRBJ1-5,TRBV30,.,TGTGCCTGGACCCAACAGGGCGGTCAGCCCCAGCATTTT,CAWTQQGGQPQHF
.,TRBJ2-3,TRBV5-1,.,TGCGCCAGCAGCTTGGATGTACTCACAGATACGCAGTATTTT,CASSLDVLTDTQYF
TRBD1,TRBJ1-1,TRBV19,.,TGTGCCAGTAGTGTCCGGGACAGGAACACTGAAGCTTTCTTT,CASSVRDRNTEAFF
.,TRBJ2-1,TRBV4-2,.,TGTGCCAGCAGCCAAGGGTTCTTAGTCAATGAGCAGTTCTTC,CASSQGFLVNEQFF
TRBD2,TRBJ2-3,TRBV29-1,.,TGCAGCGTTGTCCTAGCGGGACACACAGATACGCAGTATTTT,CSVVLAGHTDTQYF
TRBD1,TRBJ2-7,TRBV28,.,TGTGCCAGCAGGGGGCCAGGGGGCATGTACGAGCAGTACTTC,CASRGPGGMYEQYF
TRBD2,TRBJ2-1,TRBV30,once,TGTGCCTGGAGGTTTTTAGCGGGCCCTAACAATGAGCAGTTCTTC,CAWRFLAGPNNEQFF
.,TRBJ2-7,TRBV19,.,TGTGCCACGTCGTACAGGGTCTCCTACGAGCAGTACTTC,CATSYRVSYEQYF
TRBD2,TRBJ2-1,TRBV11-1,.,TGTGCCAGCAGCTTAGAGGGACTAGCGGGAGGAATCTACAATGAGCAGTTCTTC,CASSLEGLAGGIYNEQFF
.,TRBJ2-1,TRBV5-1,.,TGCGCCAGCAGCTTGGGGCTAGCGCATAATGAGCAGTTCTTC,CASSLGLAHNEQFF
.,TRBJ1-4,TRBV18,.,TGTGCCAGCTCACCAAGTGAGGGGGTGGCGGAAAAACTGTTTTTT,CASSPSEGVAEKLFF
.,TRBJ1-2,TRBV5-4,.,TGTGCCAGCAGCCGAAGACAGGATAACTATGGCTACACCTTC,CASSRRQDNYGYTF
.,TRBJ2-7,TRBV7-3,.,TGTGCCAGCAGCCCGAACCGGGACTCCCCCTACGAGCAGTACTTC,CASSPNRDSPYEQYF
TRBD1,TRBJ1-5,TRBV7-2,.,TGTGCCAGCAGCTTAAGGTCAGGGGGCCAGCCCCAGCATTTT,CASSLRSGGQPQHF
.,TRBJ1-2,TRBV28,once,TGTGCCAGCAGTTTGGGAGGGAACTATGGCTACACCTTC,CASSLGGNYGYTF
TRBD2,TRBJ2-1,TRBV19,.,TGTGCCAGTAGTCCCGGGGGGGTTAGTAGCGAGCAGTTCTTC,CASSPGGVSSEQFF
.,TRBJ2-5,TRBV29-1,.,TGCAGCGTTGCAGAGAACGAGGAGACCCAGTACTTC,CSVAENEETQYF
TRBD1,TRBJ1-1,TRBV30,.,TGTGCCTGGTCCCCCGGACAGGGGAACACTGAAGCTTTCTTT,CAWSPGQGNTEAFF